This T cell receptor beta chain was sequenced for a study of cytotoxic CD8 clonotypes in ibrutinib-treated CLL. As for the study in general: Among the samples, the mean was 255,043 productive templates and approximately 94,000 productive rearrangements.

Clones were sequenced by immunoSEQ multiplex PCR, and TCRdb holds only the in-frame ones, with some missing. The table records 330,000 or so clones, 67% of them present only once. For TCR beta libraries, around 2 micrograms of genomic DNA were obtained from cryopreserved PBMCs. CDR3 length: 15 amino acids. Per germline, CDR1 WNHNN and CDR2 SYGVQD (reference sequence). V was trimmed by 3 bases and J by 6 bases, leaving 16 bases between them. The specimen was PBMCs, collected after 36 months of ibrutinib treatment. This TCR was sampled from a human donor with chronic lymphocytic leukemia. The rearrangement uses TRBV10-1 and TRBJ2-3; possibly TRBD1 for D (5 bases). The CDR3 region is CASSETGTTWDTQYF. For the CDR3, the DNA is TGCGCCAGCAGTGAAACAGGAACGACGTGGGATACGCAGTATTTT.